This passage covers 7 T cell receptor beta chains from one sample sequenced in a study of blood T cell repertoires in COVID-19. Only in-frame clones appear in the TCRdb table, and some are missing; sequencing was by immunoSEQ multiplex PCR. The repertoire holds around 27,000 clones, with about 83% as singletons. The sequenced material came from peripheral blood. The receptors originated from a human donor in a cohort sampled during active COVID-19.

This clone was observed a single time. The chain carries TRBV4-3 and TRBJ2-1; 8 bases line up with TRBD2. The CDR3 contains 16 residues. Germline lookup yields CDR1 LGHNA and CDR2 YSLEER. V was pared by 4 bases and J by 2 bases, with 7 bases of the junction left unmatched. The CDR3 region has the DNA TGCGCCAGCAGCCTATACCGGGAGGGCCCCTACAATGAGCAGTTCTTC. This codes for CASSLYREGPYNEQFF.

This chain joins TRBV23-1 and TRBJ2-7; 8 nucleotides line up with TRBD1. TRBV23-1 is given ORF status, its function remaining uncertain. V gave up 4 bases and J gave up 2 bases; unmatched junction bases: 7. This CDR3 is built from 15 residues. The chain's CDR3 is CASSRLTGAPYEQYF. The CDR3 DNA follows: TGCGCCAGCAGTCGCCTGACAGGGGCCCCCTACGAGCAGTACTTC.

The J gene is TRBJ2-7, the V gene TRBV5-1; D is perhaps TRBD2 (5 bases). The germline V and J ends were trimmed by 4 bases and 0 bases, with 14 bases remaining between them. The CDR3 loop spans 15 amino acids. Germline loops: CDR1 SGHRS, CDR2 YFSETQ. CDR3 residues: CASSPEPTNSYEQYF. The CDR3 bases are TGCGCCAGCAGCCCCGAACCGACTAACTCCTACGAGCAGTACTTC.

The CDR3 region has the DNA TGTGCCAGCAGCGTAGACACAGGGGGCATCTACGAGCAGTACTTC. This sequence encodes CASSVDTGGIYEQYF. The chain recombines TRBV9 with TRBJ2-7; 9 bases match TRBD1. V shed 0 bases and J 3 bases; nucleotides not matched to a gene: 4. The CDR3 consists of 15 residues. Germline loops: CDR1 SGDLS, CDR2 YYNGEE.

The chain couples TRBV4-1 to TRBJ1-6; possibly TRBD1 for D (6 bases). Trimming took off 0 bases at V and 14 bases at J, with 20 bases between the two ends. Germline loops: CDR1 MGHRA, CDR2 YSYEKL. The CDR3 has 16 amino acids. CDR3 region: CASSQDSTGPLRTLHF. The CDR3 DNA reads TGCGCCAGCAGCCAAGATTCAACAGGGCCCCTCAGGACCCTCCACTTT.

This rearrangement joins TRBV2 to TRBJ1-2, with a weak D call TRBD1 (5 bases). Germline CDR1 is SNHLY and CDR2 is FYNNEI. V lost 0 bases and J lost 3, with 14 bases in between. This CDR3 has 16 amino acids. The CDR3 region is CASSEASGPRDYGYTF. For the CDR3, the DNA is TGTGCCAGCAGTGAAGCCTCGGGCCCCAGGGACTATGGCTACACCTTC.

The rearrangement links TRBV4-3 to TRBJ2-1; 8 bases fit TRBD2. Germline CDR1 reads LGHNA; CDR2 reads YSLEER. CDR3 size: 16 residues. Trimming took 0 bases from V and 9 from J; bases not matched to a gene: 10. CDR3 region: CASSQDWSSGFIEQFF. The DNA of the CDR3 is TGCGCCAGCAGCCAAGATTGGTCTAGCGGGTTCATTGAGCAGTTCTTC.